One sample yielded the 5 T cell receptor beta chains listed below, sequenced in a study of CD8 T cells in Susac syndrome. RNA amounts of about 0.5 to 1 ug underwent reverse transcription with random hexamers. TCRdb re-derived calls from the immunoSEQ multiplex PCR reads in MiXCR, one entry per CDR3 protein. This sample has about 430,000 distinct CDR3 sequences; about 85% occur once, and the top ten carry approximately 0.12%. Input material: CD8+ T cells from PBMCs. These receptor sequences come from a human donor with multiple sclerosis.

The gene calls are TRBV5-1 and TRBJ2-7; tentatively, D is TRBD1 (6 bases). Trimming stripped 0 bases from V and 5 bases from J, with 15 bases between. The CDR3 is 15 residues long. The germline gives CDR1 SGHRS, CDR2 YFSETQ. The CDR3 DNA reads as TGCGCCAGCAGCTTGGGTCAAGGGGGACCCAACGAGCAGTACTTC. This encodes CASSLGQGGPNEQYF. The full variable domain, in which reference TRBV5-1 and TRBJ2-7 provide the parts outside the CDR3, is KAGVTQTPRYLIKTRGQQVTLSCSPISGHRSVSWYQQTPGQGLQFLFEYFSETQRNKGNFPGRFSGRQFSNSRSEMNVSTLELGDSALYLCASSLGQGGPNEQYFGPGTRLTVT.

The chain carries TRBV29-1 and TRBJ2-7; D is unresolved. V was cut by 7 bases and J by 4 bases, with 11 bases left in between. From germline, CDR1 is SQVTM and CDR2 ANQGSEA. This CDR3 region has 11 residues. The CDR3 bases are TGCAGCGCCATTGACATTTACGAGCAGTACTTC. Protein sequence: CSAIDIYEQYF.

The chain joins TRBV2 to TRBJ1-5; D is possibly TRBD1 (5 bases). V was shortened by 3 bases and J by 2 bases, with 11 bases between the two germline ends. Germline V gives CDR1 SNHLY, CDR2 FYNNEI. This CDR3 region has 15 residues. CDR3 residues: CASSDARVGNQPQHF. In DNA, the CDR3 is TGTGCCAGCAGTGATGCCAGGGTGGGCAATCAGCCCCAGCATTTT. Full variable domain (remainder filled in from reference TRBV2 and TRBJ1-5): EPEVTQTPSHQVTQMGQEVILRCVPISNHLYFYWYRQILGQKVEFLVSFYNNEISEKSEIFDDQFSVERPDGSNFTLKIRSTKLEDSAMYFCASSDARVGNQPQHFGDGTRLSIL.

This sequence joins TRBV29-1 and TRBJ2-1, with 10 nucleotides matching TRBD2. The CDR3 runs to 13 residues. Unmatched junction bases numbered 7, after V lost 5 bases and J lost 9 bases. Germline assignment: CDR1 SQVTM and CDR2 ANQGSEA. CDR3 protein: CSVLAGVSGEQFF. CDR3 sequence (DNA): TGCAGCGTTCTAGCGGGAGTATCTGGTGAGCAGTTCTTC.

The chain couples TRBV7-8 to TRBJ2-6, with D perhaps assigned TRBD1 or TRBD2 (5 bases each). V was pared by 4 bases and J by 0 bases, with 13 bases between. This CDR3 comprises 17 residues. Germline CDR1 and CDR2: SGHVS and FQNEAQ. The DNA of the CDR3 is TGTGCCAGCAGCTCCGGGACCAATCCCTCTGGGGCCAACGTCCTGACTTTC. It translates to CASSSGTNPSGANVLTF.